This TCR beta chain was identified during a study of T-cell reconstitution after alpha-beta-depleted transplantation in children. Trimming left V 5 bases short and J 1 base short, with 8 bases between. Germline V gene data show CDR1 as MNHNY and CDR2 as SVGAGI (reference sequence). The CDR3 is 13 residues long. This clonotype was detected ten times or more. TCRbeta library preparation incorporated unique molecular identifiers. TCRdb passed the PCR reads through MiXCR, listing each CDR3 protein once. Here the sample spans about 180,000 distinct CDR3 sequences, around 10% being singletons. The V call is TRBV6-6, the J call TRBJ1-1, with D hard to call. This receptor was identified in a boy aged 2 to 10 with acute myeloid leukemia, due to receive a stem cell transplant. This sample comprised PBMCs, obtained before TCRalphabeta/CD19-depleted stem cell transplant. The CDR3 DNA reads TGTGCCAGCAGTGCACAGCCGAACACTGAAGCTTTCTTT. Its protein product is CASSAQPNTEAFF.